This record looks at one T cell receptor beta chain sequence and its context. Its antigen has not been determined. Base qualities were left out, and no much larger clone turns up one base away. The data belong to a study of T cell repertoires in cytomegalovirus infection (dated by TCRdb to between 2017 and 2020). Background on the whole study: Recently identified HLA-C-restricted CMV epitopes, whose presentation resists viral immunomodulation, were targeted by peptide stimulations together with well-studied HLA-B-restricted epitopes. The HLA type of each donor mattered for the analysis, because public TCR beta signatures pointed to carriage of CMV infection along with the matching HLA type.

The label giving this sample's treatment or condition can be read as: in vitro stimulation with specific CMV peptide epitopes to enrich CMV-specific T cells. From the cysteine up to the phenylalanine, the CDR3 has a length of 18 residues. This entry keeps only the CDR3 DNA: 54 bases, framed from base 1. Here V drops 5 bases and J drops 0 bases, and the junction holds 9 bases not matched to any gene. As encoded in the germline V gene (reference sequence), CDR1 is SEHNR while CDR2 is FQNEAQ. Results and caveats for the whole study, not just this receptor: In both this cohort and an independent cohort of a few hundred donors, the cumulative frequency of public TCR beta family members distinguished carriers of CMV infection plus the relevant HLA type. The ex vivo response was dominated by HLA-C-restricted CMV-specific TCR beta clonotypes, and the single most frequent clonotype in two of eight donors was supplied by these HLA-C-restricted clonotypes.

The data were produced on an Illumina HiSeq 1500. TCRdb reworked the public reads: Q25 trimming with fastp, MiXCR clone assembly, productive beta chains retained. Merged by CDR3 protein, the rows form single entries marked with the most common genes and DNA. Here the sample has about 830,000 distinct CDR3 sequences; approximately 32% occur a single time. The top ten hold 9.5% to 15% of the sample. The sequence was obtained from a human donor in good health (CMV status not recorded). Some clones in this sample may be carry-over from other donors' samples. The chain is encoded by TRBV7-9 joined to TRBJ1-5, with 11 bases in between that match TRBD1. Sequenced here: cultured CD8+ T cells from PBMCs, sampled from culture after CMV antigen stimulation. The bases are TGTGCCAGCAGCGGATGGGACAGGGGGGAGGTTAGCAATCAGCCCCAGCATTTT. Translated, this gives CASSGWDRGEVSNQPQHF. When the CDR3 is completed using the reference TRBV7-9 and TRBJ1-5 genes on either side, the full variable domain is DTGVSQNPRHKITKRGQNVTFRCDPISEHNRLYWYRQTLGQGPEFLTYFQNEAQLEKSRLLSDRFSAERPKGSFSTLEIQRTEQGDSAMYLCASSGWDRGEVSNQPQHFGDGTRLSIL.